The rows below give T cell receptor beta chains drawn from one sample of a study of cytomegalovirus exposure and HLA in healthy donors. The data were produced by immunoSEQ multiplex PCR, yet TCRdb's version contains in-frame clones alone and is incomplete. This table has 150,000 to 200,000 clones, around four fifths appearing once. Sequencing was performed on PBMCs. The receptors were sampled from a woman in her twenties or thirties in good health and CMV-seropositive. Both conserved end residues are part of each CDR3. Expanded clones get a size class; other rows say once, few or many, or leave the size out.

size,length,V,J,CDR3
.,16,TRBV5-6,TRBJ1-3,CASSFGTGTGASTIYF
.,13,TRBV6-5,TRBJ1-1,CASSYVGGEEAFF
.,13,TRBV14,TRBJ2-5,CASSQGHRETQYF
few,15,TRBV5-1,TRBJ2-2,CASSPTSVNTGELFF
.,15,TRBV6-4,TRBJ2-1,CASSKKTSGNDEQFF
.,14,TRBV27,TRBJ2-3,CASSLSLRTDTQYF
.,13,TRBV11-2,TRBJ2-3,CASRVLGTDTQYF
.,15,TRBV27,TRBJ2-2,CASSELAGFTGELFF
once,15,TRBV7-3,TRBJ2-3,CASSHGQGSTDTQYF
few,12,TRBV5-6,TRBJ1-1,CASSSWRREAFF
.,13,TRBV18,TRBJ2-3,CASSPLFTDTQYF
.,14,TRBV11-2,TRBJ1-1,CASSLSGANTEAFF
.,15,TRBV7-2,TRBJ2-3,CASSSVAGGTDTQYF
.,15,TRBV7-9,TRBJ2-1,CASSLSGGSYNEQFF
.,18,TRBV4-1,TRBJ2-5,CASSPPILAGGGRETQYF
.,16,TRBV7-2,TRBJ2-5,CASSLTFGTAGETQYF
.,13,TRBV7-7,TRBJ2-2,CASSLSGTGELFF
.,16,TRBV4-1,TRBJ2-3,CASSQEVGVGTDTQYF
.,16,TRBV11-2,TRBJ2-5,CASSVGTSGGQETQYF
.,14,TRBV9,TRBJ2-3,CASSGAGTKDTQYF
.,15,TRBV9,TRBJ1-3,CASSVEEGRGNTIYF
.,16,TRBV6-6,TRBJ1-3,CASSLRDEGTGNTIYF
.,13,TRBV9,TRBJ2-7,CASSVYPSYEQYF
.,15,TRBV25-1,TRBJ2-2,CASSELDSVTGELFF
.,16,TRBV4-3,TRBJ2-7,CASSLSLAGGPYEQYF
.,16,TRBV9,TRBJ2-2,CASSVGGATNTGELFF
.,16,TRBV5-1,TRBJ1-2,CASASGTGVTNYGYTF
medium-sized,12,TRBV7-9,TRBJ1-2,CASSPDGDGYTF
.,17,TRBV5-1,TRBJ2-7,CASSPGTSGSNLNEQYF
.,14,TRBV11-3,TRBJ1-6,CASSNGQGNSPLHF
once,13,TRBV6-1,TRBJ2-5,CASRRTAQETQYF
once,14,TRBV6-4,TRBJ1-2,CASSDRPDRGGHTF
.,13,TRBV10-3,TRBJ2-7,CAISVLGLYEQYF
.,15,TRBV6-4,TRBJ2-5,CASSASSGSGETQYF
.,15,TRBV19,TRBJ2-3,CASSISGADTDTQYF